This TCR beta chain was obtained from a study of early T cells in non-severe SARS-CoV-2 infection. The CDR3 totals 12 residues. CDR1 is SGHAT, CDR2 FQNNGV, per germline. Individually, cDNA molecules had unique molecular identifiers attached to them. TCRdb ran MiXCR on the 5' RACE reads and lists one entry per CDR3 protein. Of approximately 32,000 distinct CDR3 sequences in the sample, 3.9% were seen once. To note about this clonotype: This may be a read error: a much more frequent sequence differs by one nucleotide.

The specimen sequenced was whole blood. The rearrangement joins TRBV11-2 to TRBJ2-7; D remains unclear. This receptor was identified in an adult who was a healthcare worker with PCR-confirmed SARS-CoV-2 infection or an uninfected control (not recorded which). In DNA, the CDR3 is TGTGTCAGCAGCCGTCAGACCTACGAGCAGTACTTC. Protein product: CVSSRQTYEQYF.